Described below is a single T cell receptor beta chain sequence and its context. Clones were sequenced by immunoSEQ multiplex PCR, and TCRdb holds only the in-frame ones, with some missing. Among 150,000 or so clones, roughly four fifths were seen once, and the ten largest hold approximately 14%. V lost 2 bases to trimming and J lost 2 bases; unmatched junction nucleotides: 7. The CDR3 consists of 16 residues. Germline-derived CDR1 and CDR2 are SGHRS and YFSETQ. This sample is part of a study of blood T cell repertoires in COVID-19. The sequence came from a human donor with acute or convalescent COVID-19. The donor label of this sample is uncertain. The V gene is TRBV5-1, the J gene TRBJ1-1; TRBD1 matches 9 bases. The sequenced sample consisted of peripheral blood. The CDR3 DNA sequence: TGCGCCAGCAGCTTAGGACAGGGGCCTCTTAACACTGAAGCTTTCTTT. Protein sequence: CASSLGQGPLNTEAFF. The full variable domain, completed using reference TRBV5-1 and TRBJ1-1, is KAGVTQTPRYLIKTRGQQVTLSCSPISGHRSVSWYQQTPGQGLQFLFEYFSETQRNKGNFPGRFSGRQFSNSRSEMNVSTLELGDSALYLCASSLGQGPLNTEAFFGQGTRLTVV.